The 5 T cell receptor beta chains listed next were all sequenced from one sample in a study of blood T cell repertoires in COVID-19. Measured with immunoSEQ multiplex PCR; TCRdb has only the in-frame clones, and not every one. The sample carries some 150,000 clones, 70% to 90% recorded once. The sequenced sample consisted of peripheral blood. Receptor source: a middle-aged woman with active or convalescent COVID-19.

The chain couples TRBV4-1 to TRBJ2-4; 8 bases line up with TRBD1. This CDR3 contains 16 residues. Germline V gene lookup returns CDR1 MGHRA and CDR2 YSYEKL. The V gene end was trimmed by 0 bases and the J gene end by 8 bases; junction bases not matched to a gene: 9. The CDR3 sequence: CASSQDKDRVFDIQYF. CDR3 bases: TGCGCCAGCAGCCAAGACAAGGACAGGGTGTTTGACATTCAGTACTTC.

The chain is built from TRBV3-1 (or the pseudogene TRBV3-2) and TRBJ1-3; the match to TRBD1 covers 7 bases. This CDR3 is built from 16 residues. V lost 2 bases and J lost 2; bases outside the gene matches: 6. Per germline, CDR1 LGHDT and CDR2 YNNKEL (reference sequence). CDR3 protein: CASSQRQGAAGNTIYF. The DNA of the CDR3 is TGTGCCAGCAGCCAAAGACAGGGAGCGGCTGGAAACACCATATATTTT.

The chain couples TRBV7-2 to TRBJ2-7; D perhaps matches TRBD2 (5 bases). Germline-derived CDR1 and CDR2 are SGHTA and FQGNSA. The CDR3 has 14 amino acids. Trimming took 1 base from V and 1 from J, leaving 8 bases between them. CDR3 residues: CASSLGRGSYEQYF. Written as DNA, the CDR3 is TGTGCCAGCAGCTTAGGGAGAGGGTCCTACGAGCAGTACTTC.

In its sample, this clone was seen once. V gene TRBV28 combines with J gene TRBJ1-1; TRBD1 matches at 9 bases. The junction had 11 bases not matched to a gene; V was cut back by 3 bases and J by 0 bases. This CDR3 is 18 amino acids long. CDR1 is MDHEN, CDR2 SYDVKM, per germline. This CDR3 is CASSLPFPGTGLNTEAFF. CDR3 nucleotide sequence: TGTGCCAGCAGTTTGCCCTTCCCCGGGACAGGGCTGAACACTGAAGCTTTCTTT.

This clone was observed a few times. The J gene is TRBJ2-5, the V gene TRBV19; D is undetermined. The V end lost 6 bases, the J end lost 2 bases, and 22 bases lay between the germline ends. Germline CDR1 reads LNHDA; CDR2 reads SQIVND (reference sequence). The CDR3 consists of 17 residues. The CDR3 nucleotides are TGTGCCAGTAGCTCTGTCCCAGGCAGAGCCAAACAAGAGACCCAGTACTTC. Translated, it gives CASSSVPGRAKQETQYF. Full variable domain (missing parts from reference TRBV19 and TRBJ2-5): DGGITQSPKYLFRKEGQNVTLSCEQNLNHDAMYWYRQDPGQGLRLIYYSQIVNDFQKGDIAEGYSVSREKKESFPLTVTSAQKNPTAFYLCASSSVPGRAKQETQYFGPGTRLLVL.